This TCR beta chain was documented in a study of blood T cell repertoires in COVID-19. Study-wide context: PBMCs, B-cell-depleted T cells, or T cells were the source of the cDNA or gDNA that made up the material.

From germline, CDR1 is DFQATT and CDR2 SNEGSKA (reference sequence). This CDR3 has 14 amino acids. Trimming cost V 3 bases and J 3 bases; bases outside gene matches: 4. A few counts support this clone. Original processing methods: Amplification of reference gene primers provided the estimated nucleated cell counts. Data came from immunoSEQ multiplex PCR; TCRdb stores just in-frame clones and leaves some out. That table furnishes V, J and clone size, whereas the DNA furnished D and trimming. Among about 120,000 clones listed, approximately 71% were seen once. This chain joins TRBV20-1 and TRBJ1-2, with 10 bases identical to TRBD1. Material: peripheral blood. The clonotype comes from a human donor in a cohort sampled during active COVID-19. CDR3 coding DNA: TGCAGTGCTAGTCAGGGGACAGGGGACTATGGCTACACCTTC. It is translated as CSASQGTGDYGYTF.